A single T cell receptor beta chain is shown here with its context. Libraries were prepared by immunoSEQ multiplex PCR; TCRdb keeps only in-frame clonotypes and omits some of them. This table has 55,000 or so clones, just under 90% appearing once. The data originate from a study of blood T cell repertoires in COVID-19. CDR1 is SGHDT, CDR2 YYEEEE, per germline. Trimming removed 1 base at V and 8 bases at J, with 4 bases between. This CDR3 comprises 11 residues. This TCR came from a woman aged 55-70 years with COVID-19, enrolled during active disease. The material sequenced was peripheral blood. The chain combines TRBV5-6 with TRBJ2-1; D is undetermined. The CDR3 here is CASSLRYEQFF. CDR3 sequence (DNA): TGTGCCAGCAGCTTGCGTTATGAGCAGTTCTTC.